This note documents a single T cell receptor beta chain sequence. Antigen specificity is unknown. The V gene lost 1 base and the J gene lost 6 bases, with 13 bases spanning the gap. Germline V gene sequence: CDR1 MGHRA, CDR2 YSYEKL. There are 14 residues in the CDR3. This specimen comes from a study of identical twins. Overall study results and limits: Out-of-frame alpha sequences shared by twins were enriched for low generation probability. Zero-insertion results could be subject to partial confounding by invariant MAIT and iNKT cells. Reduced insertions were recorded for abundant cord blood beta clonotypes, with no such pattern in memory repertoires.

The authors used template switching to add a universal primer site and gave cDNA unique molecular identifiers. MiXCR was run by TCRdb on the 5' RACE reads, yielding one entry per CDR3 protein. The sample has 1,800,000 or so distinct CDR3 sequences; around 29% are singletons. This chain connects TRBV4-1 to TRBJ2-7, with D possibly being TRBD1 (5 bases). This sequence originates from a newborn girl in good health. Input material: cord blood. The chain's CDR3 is CASSQATATGEQYF. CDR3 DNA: TGCGCCAGCAGCCAAGCGACAGCTACTGGCGAGCAGTACTTC.